These T cell receptor beta chains were read from a single sample in a study of T cells in Graves' hyperthyroidism and ophthalmopathy. TCRdb reprocessed the multiplex PCR reads with MiXCR, giving one entry per CDR3 protein. Found here are over 350,000 distinct CDR3 sequences, over 11% of them singletons; the top ten hold around 27%. Sequenced material: blood. The origin of the receptors is a man aged 45-65 years with Graves' ophthalmopathy. Both conserved end residues are part of each CDR3. The D gene is left open where the match is weak. The listing skips clone size in some rows; elsewhere it reads once, few, many or a size class.

len: 15
v_gene: TRBV4-1
j_gene: TRBJ2-1
abundance: few
d_gene: .
CDR3aa: CASSQPRGPYNEQFF
CDR3nt: TGCGCCAGCAGCCAACCCCGGGGCCCCTACAATGAGCAGTTCTTC

len: 15
v_gene: TRBV20-1
j_gene: TRBJ1-1
abundance: many
d_gene: .
CDR3aa: CSASPLSSGNTEAFF
CDR3nt: TGCAGTGCTAGCCCTTTGTCTTCGGGGAACACTGAAGCTTTCTTT

len: 14
v_gene: TRBV5-1
j_gene: TRBJ2-5
abundance: .
d_gene: .
CDR3aa: CASSLGGSSETQYF
CDR3nt: TGCGCCAGCAGCTTGGGGGGATCGTCAGAGACCCAGTACTTC

len: 14
v_gene: TRBV2
j_gene: TRBJ2-2
abundance: few
d_gene: .
CDR3aa: CASRYREDTGELFF
CDR3nt: TGTGCCAGCCGTTACAGGGAAGACACCGGGGAGCTGTTTTTT

len: 17
v_gene: TRBV3-1
j_gene: TRBJ2-7
abundance: many
d_gene: TRBD2
CDR3aa: CASSRRASGPLGYEQYF
CDR3nt: TGTGCCAGCAGCCGTCGGGCTAGCGGGCCGTTGGGCTACGAGCAGTACTTC

len: 14
v_gene: TRBV25-1
j_gene: TRBJ1-1
abundance: many
d_gene: .
CDR3aa: CASSVGPLNTEAFF
CDR3nt: TGTGCCAGCAGTGTAGGACCGCTGAACACTGAAGCTTTCTTT

len: 16
v_gene: TRBV19
j_gene: TRBJ2-2
abundance: few
d_gene: .
CDR3aa: CASGSWGETVAGELFF
CDR3nt: TGTGCCAGTGGCTCGTGGGGGGAGACGGTCGCCGGGGAGCTGTTTTTT

len: 15
v_gene: TRBV27
j_gene: TRBJ2-6
abundance: .
d_gene: .
CDR3aa: CASSPPPSGANVLTF
CDR3nt: TGTGCCAGCAGTCCGCCACCTAGTGGGGCCAACGTCCTGACTTTC

len: 15
v_gene: TRBV5-6
j_gene: TRBJ2-3
abundance: few
d_gene: TRBD2
CDR3aa: CASSSIAGAADTQYF
CDR3nt: TGTGCCAGCAGCTCGATAGCGGGAGCGGCAGATACGCAGTATTTT

len: 14
v_gene: TRBV5-6
j_gene: TRBJ1-3
abundance: .
d_gene: TRBD1
CDR3aa: CASSLRGPGNTIYF
CDR3nt: TGTGCCAGCAGCTTGAGGGGGCCTGGAAACACCATATATTTT

len: 15
v_gene: TRBV6-1
j_gene: TRBJ2-3
abundance: .
d_gene: .
CDR3aa: CASSARDPSTDTQYF
CDR3nt: TGTGCCAGCAGTGCCCGGGACCCCAGCACAGATACGCAGTATTTT

len: 15
v_gene: TRBV3-1
j_gene: TRBJ1-1
abundance: many
d_gene: TRBD1
CDR3aa: CASSQYRGRSTEAFF
CDR3nt: TGTGCCAGCAGCCAATACAGGGGGCGGAGCACTGAAGCTTTCTTT

len: 12
v_gene: TRBV11-3
j_gene: TRBJ2-1
abundance: many
d_gene: .
CDR3aa: CASRGLNNEQFF
CDR3nt: TGTGCCAGCAGGGGATTAAACAATGAGCAGTTCTTC

len: 15
v_gene: TRBV3-1
j_gene: TRBJ2-3
abundance: few
d_gene: .
CDR3aa: CASSHDPGPTDTQYF
CDR3nt: TGTGCCAGCAGCCACGACCCGGGTCCTACAGATACGCAGTATTTT

len: 16
v_gene: TRBV5-1
j_gene: TRBJ2-3
abundance: many
d_gene: .
CDR3aa: CASSRVAGVGTDTQYF
CDR3nt: TGCGCCAGCAGCAGGGTCGCCGGAGTAGGCACAGATACGCAGTATTTT

len: 16
v_gene: TRBV20-1
j_gene: TRBJ2-7
abundance: many
d_gene: TRBD2
CDR3aa: CSARDLLAGPTYEQYF
CDR3nt: TGCAGTGCTAGAGATTTGCTAGCGGGCCCTACCTACGAGCAGTACTTC

len: 14
v_gene: TRBV28
j_gene: TRBJ2-1
abundance: many
d_gene: .
CDR3aa: CASSVRAQWNQQFF
CDR3nt: TGTGCCAGCAGCGTTCGGGCCCAATGGAATCAGCAGTTCTTC

len: 15
v_gene: TRBV12-3/TRBV12-4
j_gene: TRBJ2-2
abundance: .
d_gene: .
CDR3aa: CASRRQGGNTGELFF
CDR3nt: TGTGCCAGCAGACGACAGGGAGGGAACACCGGGGAGCTGTTTTTT

len: 14
v_gene: TRBV20-1
j_gene: TRBJ1-1
abundance: many
d_gene: .
CDR3aa: CSARPGPRNTEAFF
CDR3nt: TGCAGTGCTAGACCCGGACCGAGGAACACTGAAGCTTTCTTT

len: 15
v_gene: TRBV5-1
j_gene: TRBJ1-5
abundance: few
d_gene: .
CDR3aa: CASSLDGDSNQPQHF
CDR3nt: TGCGCCAGCAGCTTGGATGGGGATAGCAATCAGCCCCAGCATTTT

len: 14
v_gene: TRBV2
j_gene: TRBJ1-5
abundance: many
d_gene: .
CDR3aa: CASSDWQGNQPQHF
CDR3nt: TGTGCCAGCAGTGACTGGCAGGGCAATCAGCCCCAGCATTTT

len: 13
v_gene: TRBV29-1
j_gene: TRBJ1-1
abundance: few
d_gene: TRBD1
CDR3aa: CSVPQGARTEAFF
CDR3nt: TGCAGCGTTCCACAGGGGGCGAGGACTGAAGCTTTCTTT

len: 15
v_gene: TRBV28
j_gene: TRBJ1-4
abundance: many
d_gene: TRBD1
CDR3aa: CASSRGDRVNEKLFF
CDR3nt: TGTGCCAGCAGTCGGGGGGACAGGGTCAATGAAAAACTGTTTTTT

len: 12
v_gene: TRBV30
j_gene: TRBJ1-1
abundance: many
d_gene: .
CDR3aa: CAWNRGNTEAFF
CDR3nt: TGTGCCTGGAATCGCGGGAACACTGAAGCTTTCTTT

len: 17
v_gene: TRBV10-2
j_gene: TRBJ2-7
abundance: many
d_gene: TRBD1
CDR3aa: CASSESSGTGAGYDQYF
CDR3nt: TGCGCCAGCAGTGAGTCCTCCGGGACAGGGGCTGGTTACGATCAGTACTTC